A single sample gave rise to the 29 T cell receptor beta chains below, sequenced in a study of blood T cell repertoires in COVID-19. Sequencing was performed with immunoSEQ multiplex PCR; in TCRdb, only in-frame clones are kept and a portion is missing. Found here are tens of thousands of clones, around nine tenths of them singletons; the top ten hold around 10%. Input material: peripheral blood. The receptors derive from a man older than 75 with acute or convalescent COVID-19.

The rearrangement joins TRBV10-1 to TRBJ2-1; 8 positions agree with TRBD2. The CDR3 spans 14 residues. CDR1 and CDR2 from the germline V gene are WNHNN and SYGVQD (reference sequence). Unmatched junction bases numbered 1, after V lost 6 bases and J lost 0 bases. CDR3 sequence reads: CASSGTSSYNEQFF. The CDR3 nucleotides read TGCGCCAGCAGCGGGACTAGCTCCTACAATGAGCAGTTCTTC.

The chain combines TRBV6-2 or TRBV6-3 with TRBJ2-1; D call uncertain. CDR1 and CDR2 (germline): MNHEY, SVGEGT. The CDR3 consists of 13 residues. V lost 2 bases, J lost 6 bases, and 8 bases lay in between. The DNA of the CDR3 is TGTGCCAGCAGTTACAACAGTCCCAATGAGCAGTTCTTC. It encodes CASSYNSPNEQFF.

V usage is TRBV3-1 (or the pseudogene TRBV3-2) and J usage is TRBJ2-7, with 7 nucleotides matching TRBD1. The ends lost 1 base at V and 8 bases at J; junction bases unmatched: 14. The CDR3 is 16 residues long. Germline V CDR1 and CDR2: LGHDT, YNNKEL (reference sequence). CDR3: CASSQGTGTLRRKQYF. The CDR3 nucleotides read TGTGCCAGCAGCCAAGGGACAGGAACCCTACGTAGGAAGCAGTACTTC.

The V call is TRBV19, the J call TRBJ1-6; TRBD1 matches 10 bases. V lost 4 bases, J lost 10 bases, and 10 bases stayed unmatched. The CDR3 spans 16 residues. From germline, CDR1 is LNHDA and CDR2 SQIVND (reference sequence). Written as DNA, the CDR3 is TGTGCCAGTAGTAGGTCAAGACAGGGGGCGAGCTCACCCCTCCACTTT. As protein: CASSRSRQGASSPLHF.

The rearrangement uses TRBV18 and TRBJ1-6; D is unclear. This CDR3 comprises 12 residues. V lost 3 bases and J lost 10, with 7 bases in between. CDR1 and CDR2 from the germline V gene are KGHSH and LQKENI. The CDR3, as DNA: TGTGCCAGCTCACCTTCTCAGTCACCCCTCCACTTT. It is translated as CASSPSQSPLHF.

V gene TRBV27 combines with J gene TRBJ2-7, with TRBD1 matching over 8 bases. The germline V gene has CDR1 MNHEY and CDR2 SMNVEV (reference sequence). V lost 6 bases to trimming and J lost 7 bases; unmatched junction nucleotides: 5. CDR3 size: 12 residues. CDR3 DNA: TGTGCCAGCAGATCTTGGACAGGGGAGCAGTACTTC. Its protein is CASRSWTGEQYF.

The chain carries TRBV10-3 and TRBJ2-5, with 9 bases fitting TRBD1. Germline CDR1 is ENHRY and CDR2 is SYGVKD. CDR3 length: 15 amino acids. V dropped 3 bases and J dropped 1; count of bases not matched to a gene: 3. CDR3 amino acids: CAISDLDRGQETQYF. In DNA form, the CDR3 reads TGTGCCATCAGTGATCTGGACAGGGGCCAAGAGACCCAGTACTTC.

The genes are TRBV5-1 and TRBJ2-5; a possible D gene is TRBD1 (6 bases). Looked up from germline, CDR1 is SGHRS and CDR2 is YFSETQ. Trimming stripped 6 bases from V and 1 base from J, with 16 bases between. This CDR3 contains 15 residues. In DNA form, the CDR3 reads TGCGCCAGCAACGGTCAGGGGTTGGGCCAAGAGACCCAGTACTTC. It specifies CASNGQGLGQETQYF.

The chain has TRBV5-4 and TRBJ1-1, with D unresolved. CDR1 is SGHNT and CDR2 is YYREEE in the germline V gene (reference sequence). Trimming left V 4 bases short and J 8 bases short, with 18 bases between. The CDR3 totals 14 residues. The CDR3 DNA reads TGTGCCAGCAGCCCCGGGAGGGTTGCGAGAGAAGCTTTCTTT. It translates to CASSPGRVAREAFF.

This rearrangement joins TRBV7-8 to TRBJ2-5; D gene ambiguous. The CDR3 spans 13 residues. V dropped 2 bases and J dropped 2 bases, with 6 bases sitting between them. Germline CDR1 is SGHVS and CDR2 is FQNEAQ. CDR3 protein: CASSLRGQETQYF. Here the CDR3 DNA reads TGTGCCAGCAGCTTACGCGGACAAGAGACCCAGTACTTC.

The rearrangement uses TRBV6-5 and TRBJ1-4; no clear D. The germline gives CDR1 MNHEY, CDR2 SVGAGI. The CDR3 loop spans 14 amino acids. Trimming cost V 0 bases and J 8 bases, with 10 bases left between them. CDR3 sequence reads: CASSYSAGREKLFF. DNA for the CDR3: TGTGCCAGCAGTTACTCGGCAGGTAGAGAAAAACTGTTTTTT.

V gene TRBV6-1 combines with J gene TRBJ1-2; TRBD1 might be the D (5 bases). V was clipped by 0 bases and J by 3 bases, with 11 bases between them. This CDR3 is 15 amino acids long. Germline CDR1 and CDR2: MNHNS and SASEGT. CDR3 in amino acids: CASSEAWGRDYGYTF. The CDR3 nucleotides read TGTGCCAGCAGTGAAGCTTGGGGCAGGGACTATGGCTACACCTTC.

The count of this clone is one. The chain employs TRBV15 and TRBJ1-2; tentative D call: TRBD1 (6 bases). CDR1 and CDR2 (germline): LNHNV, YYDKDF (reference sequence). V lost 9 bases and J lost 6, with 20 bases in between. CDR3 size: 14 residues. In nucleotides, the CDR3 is TGTGCCACTTCGAACAGGGATCGGCCCCATGGCTACACCTTC. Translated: CATSNRDRPHGYTF.

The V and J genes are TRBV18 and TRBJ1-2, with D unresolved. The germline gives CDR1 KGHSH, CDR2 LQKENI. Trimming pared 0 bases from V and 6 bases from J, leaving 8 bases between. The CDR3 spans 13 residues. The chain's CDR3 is CASSPPNENGYTF. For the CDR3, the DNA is TGTGCCAGCTCACCACCGAATGAGAATGGCTACACCTTC.

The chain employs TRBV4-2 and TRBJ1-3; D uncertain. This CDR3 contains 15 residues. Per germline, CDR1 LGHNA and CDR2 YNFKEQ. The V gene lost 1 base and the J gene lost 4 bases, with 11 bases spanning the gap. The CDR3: CASSQGLSSGNTIYF. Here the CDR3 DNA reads TGTGCCAGCAGCCAAGGGCTTTCATCGGGAAACACCATATATTTT.

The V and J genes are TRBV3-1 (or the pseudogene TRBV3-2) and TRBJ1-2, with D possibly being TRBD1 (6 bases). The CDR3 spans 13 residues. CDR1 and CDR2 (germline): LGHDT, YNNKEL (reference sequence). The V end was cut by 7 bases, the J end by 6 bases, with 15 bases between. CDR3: CASTIAGAHGYTF. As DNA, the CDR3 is TGTGCCAGCACTATTGCGGGGGCCCATGGCTACACCTTC.

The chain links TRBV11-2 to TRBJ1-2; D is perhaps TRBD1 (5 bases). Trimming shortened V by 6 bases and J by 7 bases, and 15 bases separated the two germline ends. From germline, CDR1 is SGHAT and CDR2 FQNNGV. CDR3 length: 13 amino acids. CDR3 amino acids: CASSRGGVGGYTF. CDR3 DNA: TGTGCCAGCAGTCGGGGAGGGGTAGGTGGCTACACCTTC.

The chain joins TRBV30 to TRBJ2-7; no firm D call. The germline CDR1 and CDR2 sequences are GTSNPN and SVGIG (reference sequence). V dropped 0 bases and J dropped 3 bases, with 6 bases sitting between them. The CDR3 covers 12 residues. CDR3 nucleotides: TGTGCCTGGAGTGTAAGCCACTACGAGCAGTACTTC. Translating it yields CAWSVSHYEQYF.

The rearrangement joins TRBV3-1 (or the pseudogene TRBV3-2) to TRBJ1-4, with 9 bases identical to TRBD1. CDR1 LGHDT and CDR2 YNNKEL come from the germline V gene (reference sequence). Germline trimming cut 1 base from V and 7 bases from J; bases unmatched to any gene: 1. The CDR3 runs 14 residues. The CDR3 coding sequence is TGTGCCAGCAGCCAAGGGGGACAGGGTGAAAAACTGTTTTTT. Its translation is CASSQGGQGEKLFF.

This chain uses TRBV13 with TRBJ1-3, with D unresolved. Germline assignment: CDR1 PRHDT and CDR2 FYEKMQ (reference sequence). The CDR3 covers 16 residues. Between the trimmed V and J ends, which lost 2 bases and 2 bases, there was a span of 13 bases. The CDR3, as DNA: TGTGCCAGCAGCTTAATAGCCGGAGGGCCTGGAAACACCATATATTTT. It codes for CASSLIAGGPGNTIYF.

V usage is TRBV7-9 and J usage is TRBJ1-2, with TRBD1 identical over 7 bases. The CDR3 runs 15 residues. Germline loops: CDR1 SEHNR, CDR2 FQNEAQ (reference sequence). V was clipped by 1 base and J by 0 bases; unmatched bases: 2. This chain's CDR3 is CASSLVGTANYGYTF. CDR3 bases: TGTGCCAGCAGCTTAGTAGGGACAGCTAACTATGGCTACACCTTC.

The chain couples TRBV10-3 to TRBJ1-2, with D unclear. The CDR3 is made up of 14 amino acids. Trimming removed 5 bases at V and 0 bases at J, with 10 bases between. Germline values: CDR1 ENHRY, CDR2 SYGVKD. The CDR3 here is CAISPGLANYGYTF. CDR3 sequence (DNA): TGTGCCATCAGTCCAGGCTTAGCTAACTATGGCTACACCTTC.

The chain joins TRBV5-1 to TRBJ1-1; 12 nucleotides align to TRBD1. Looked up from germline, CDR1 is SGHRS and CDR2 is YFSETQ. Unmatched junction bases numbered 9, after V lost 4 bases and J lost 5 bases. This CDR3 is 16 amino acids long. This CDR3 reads CASSPGTGGLGTEAFF. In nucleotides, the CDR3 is TGCGCCAGCAGCCCGGGGACAGGGGGCTTGGGGACTGAAGCTTTCTTT.

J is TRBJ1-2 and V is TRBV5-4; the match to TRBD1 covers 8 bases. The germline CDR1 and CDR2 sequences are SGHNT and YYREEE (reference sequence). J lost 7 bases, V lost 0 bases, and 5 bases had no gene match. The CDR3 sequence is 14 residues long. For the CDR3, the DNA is TGTGCCAGCAGCTTGGACCCAGGGGGCGGTGGCTACACCTTC. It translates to CASSLDPGGGGYTF.

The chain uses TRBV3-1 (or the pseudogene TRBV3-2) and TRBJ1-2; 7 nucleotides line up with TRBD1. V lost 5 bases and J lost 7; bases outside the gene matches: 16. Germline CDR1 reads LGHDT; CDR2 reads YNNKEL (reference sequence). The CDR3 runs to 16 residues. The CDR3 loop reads CASSASGRAPGGGYTF. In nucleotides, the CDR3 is TGTGCCAGCAGCGCAAGTGGCAGGGCTCCAGGGGGTGGCTACACCTTC.

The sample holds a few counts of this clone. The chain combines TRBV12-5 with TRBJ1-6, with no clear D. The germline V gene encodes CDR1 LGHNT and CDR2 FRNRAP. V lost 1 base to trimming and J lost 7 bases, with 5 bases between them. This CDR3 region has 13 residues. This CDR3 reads CASGLERNSPLHF. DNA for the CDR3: TGTGCTAGTGGTTTGGAGCGGAATTCACCCCTCCACTTT.

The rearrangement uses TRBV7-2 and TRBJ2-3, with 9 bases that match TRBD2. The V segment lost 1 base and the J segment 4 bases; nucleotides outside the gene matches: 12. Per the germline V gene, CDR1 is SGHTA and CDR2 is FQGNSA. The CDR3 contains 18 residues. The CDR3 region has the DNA TGTGCCAGCAGCTTAGGTGGCGGGTTAGCGGGAGACTCAGATACGCAGTATTTT. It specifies CASSLGGGLAGDSDTQYF.

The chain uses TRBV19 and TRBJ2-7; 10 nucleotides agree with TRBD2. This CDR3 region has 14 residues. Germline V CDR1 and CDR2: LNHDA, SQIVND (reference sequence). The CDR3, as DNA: TGTGACCCGAGGCTAGCGGGAGTGGTAGACGAGCAGTACTTC. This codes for CDPRLAGVVDEQYF.

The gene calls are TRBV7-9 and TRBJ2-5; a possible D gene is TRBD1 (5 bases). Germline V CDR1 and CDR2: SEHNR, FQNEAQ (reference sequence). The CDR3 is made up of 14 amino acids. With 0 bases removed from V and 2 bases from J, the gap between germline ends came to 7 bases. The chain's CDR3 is CASSLAGRQETQYF. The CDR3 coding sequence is TGTGCCAGCAGCTTAGCGGGGCGGCAAGAGACCCAGTACTTC. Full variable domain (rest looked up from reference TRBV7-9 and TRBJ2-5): DTGVSQNPRHKITKRGQNVTFRCDPISEHNRLYWYRQTLGQGPEFLTYFQNEAQLEKSRLLSDRFSAERPKGSFSTLEIQRTEQGDSAMYLCASSLAGRQETQYFGPGTRLLVL.